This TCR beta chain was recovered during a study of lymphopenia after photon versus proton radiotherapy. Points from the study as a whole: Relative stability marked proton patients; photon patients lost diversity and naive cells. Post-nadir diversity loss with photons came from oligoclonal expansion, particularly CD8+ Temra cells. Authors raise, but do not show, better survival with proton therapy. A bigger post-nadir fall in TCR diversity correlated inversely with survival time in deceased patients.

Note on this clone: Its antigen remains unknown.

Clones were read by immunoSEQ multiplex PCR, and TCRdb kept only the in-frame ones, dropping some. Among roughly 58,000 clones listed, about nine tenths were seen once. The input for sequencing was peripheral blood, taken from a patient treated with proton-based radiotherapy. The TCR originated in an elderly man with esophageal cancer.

DNA of the CDR3: TGTGCCAGCAGGGCACAGGGGAATGAGCAGTTCTTC. This codes for CASRAQGNEQFF. V gene TRBV6-6 combines with J gene TRBJ2-1; 7 bases are a match to TRBD1. Germline CDR1 MNHNY, CDR2 SVGAGI (reference sequence). The CDR3 is 12 residues long. With 6 bases clipped from V and 7 bases from J, the junction kept 3 bases outside the gene matches.